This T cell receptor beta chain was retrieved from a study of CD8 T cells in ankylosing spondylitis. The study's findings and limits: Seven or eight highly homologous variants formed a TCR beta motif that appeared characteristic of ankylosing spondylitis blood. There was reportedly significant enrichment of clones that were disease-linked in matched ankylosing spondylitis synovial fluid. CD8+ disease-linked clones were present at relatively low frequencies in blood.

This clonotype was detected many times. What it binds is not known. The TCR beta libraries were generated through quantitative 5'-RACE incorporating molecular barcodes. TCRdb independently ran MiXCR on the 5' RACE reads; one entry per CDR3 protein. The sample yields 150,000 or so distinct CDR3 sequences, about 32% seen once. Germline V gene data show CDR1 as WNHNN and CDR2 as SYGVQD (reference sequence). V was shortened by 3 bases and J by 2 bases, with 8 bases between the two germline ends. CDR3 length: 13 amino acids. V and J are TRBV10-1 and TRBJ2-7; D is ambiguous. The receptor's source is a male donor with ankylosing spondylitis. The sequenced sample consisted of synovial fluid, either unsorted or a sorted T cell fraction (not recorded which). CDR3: CASSDHGTYEQYF. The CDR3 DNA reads TGCGCCAGCAGTGACCACGGCACCTACGAGCAGTACTTC.